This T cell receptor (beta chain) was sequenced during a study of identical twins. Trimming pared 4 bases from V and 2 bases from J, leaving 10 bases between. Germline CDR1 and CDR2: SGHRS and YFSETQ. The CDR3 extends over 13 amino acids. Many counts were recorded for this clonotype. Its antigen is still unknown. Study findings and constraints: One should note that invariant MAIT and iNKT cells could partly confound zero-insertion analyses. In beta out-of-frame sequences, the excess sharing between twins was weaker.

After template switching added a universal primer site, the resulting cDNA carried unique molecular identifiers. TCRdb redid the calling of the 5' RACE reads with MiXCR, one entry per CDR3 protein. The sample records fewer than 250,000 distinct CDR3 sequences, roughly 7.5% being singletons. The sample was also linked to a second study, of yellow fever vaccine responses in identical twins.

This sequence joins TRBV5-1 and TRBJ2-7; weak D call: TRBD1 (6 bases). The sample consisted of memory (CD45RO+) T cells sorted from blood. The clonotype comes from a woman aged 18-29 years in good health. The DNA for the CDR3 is TGCGCCAGCAGCCCCGAGGGGGCCTACGAGCAGTACTTC. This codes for CASSPEGAYEQYF.